This T cell receptor (beta chain) was recovered during a study of CD8 T cells in Susac syndrome. Only a few counts were recorded for this clonotype. The authors reverse transcribed roughly 0.5 to 1 ug RNA with random hexamers. An immunoSEQ multiplex PCR generated amplified TCR beta CDR3 products spanning 54 Vbeta and 13 Jbeta. TCRdb re-analysed the immunoSEQ multiplex PCR reads in MiXCR, keeping a single row per CDR3 protein. This repertoire shows about 300,000 distinct CDR3 sequences, 89% found once; its top ten account for around 0.18%. CD8+ and CD4+ blood T cells underwent TCR beta sequencing. Stable or active relapsing-remitting multiple sclerosis, untreated and meeting revised McDonald criteria, defined the controls. Trimming took 0 bases from V and 7 from J, leaving 13 bases between them. Germline-derived CDR1 and CDR2 are SGHVS and FNYEAQ. CDR3 length equals 14 residues.

The V and J genes are TRBV7-6 and TRBJ2-7; D gene ambiguous. The sequencing sample was made of CD8+ T cells from PBMCs. This receptor was taken from a human donor with multiple sclerosis. This CDR3 is CASSLAPGSSEQYF. CDR3 DNA: TGTGCCAGCAGCTTAGCTCCGGGTAGCTCGGAGCAGTACTTC.